These T cell receptor beta chains were read from a single sample in a study of shared clonotypes between healthy human individuals. Using immunoSEQ multiplex PCR, the repertoire was profiled, and TCRdb retains in-frame clones only, with some absent. The profile shows around 650,000 clones, around 96% of them singletons. The sample comprised naive CD8+ T cells sorted from blood. The receptors were sampled from a woman in her thirties in good health. Both conserved end residues are part of each CDR3. A D gene is named only where the DNA matches it firmly. Rows give clone size only sometimes, using once, few, many, or a class for an expanded clone.

j_call: TRBJ1-2
clone_size: -
d_call: TRBD1
v_call: TRBV29-1
cdr3_nt: TGCAGCGTTAGCCACACCGGACAGGGCGGCTATGGCTACACCTTC
cdr3_aa: CSVSHTGQGGYGYTF

j_call: TRBJ2-3
clone_size: -
d_call: TRBD2
v_call: TRBV27
cdr3_nt: TGTGCCAGCGCCAGGTTACTAGCGGGAGGGGTAGGCGCAGATACGCAGTATTTT
cdr3_aa: CASARLLAGGVGADTQYF

j_call: TRBJ2-5
clone_size: once
d_call: -
v_call: TRBV5-5
cdr3_nt: TGTGCCAGCAGACGGACGTCACTCCCTAAAGAGACCCAGTACTTC
cdr3_aa: CASRRTSLPKETQYF

j_call: TRBJ2-2
clone_size: once
d_call: TRBD2
v_call: TRBV10-3
cdr3_nt: TGTGCCAGCGGACGTAGCGGGAGGGACGACGGGGAGCTGTTTTTT
cdr3_aa: CASGRSGRDDGELFF

j_call: TRBJ1-1
clone_size: -
d_call: -
v_call: TRBV5-8
cdr3_nt: TGTGCCAGCAGGAAAGAGGGGCAGTTTACTGAAGCTTTCTTT
cdr3_aa: CASRKEGQFTEAFF

j_call: TRBJ2-3
clone_size: -
d_call: -
v_call: TRBV19
cdr3_nt: TGTGCCAGTAGTTCCTGGTTAGGGGATACAGATACGCAGTATTTT
cdr3_aa: CASSSWLGDTDTQYF

j_call: TRBJ2-2
clone_size: -
d_call: TRBD1
v_call: TRBV6-5
cdr3_nt: TGTGCCAGCAGTGGGACAGACCCGAACACCGGGGAGCTGTTTTTT
cdr3_aa: CASSGTDPNTGELFF

j_call: TRBJ2-3
clone_size: -
d_call: -
v_call: TRBV2
cdr3_nt: TGTGCCCAGCCTGGGCTGGGAACAGATACGCAGTATTTT
cdr3_aa: CAQPGLGTDTQYF

j_call: TRBJ2-7
clone_size: -
d_call: TRBD2
v_call: TRBV7-3
cdr3_nt: TGTGCCAGCAGCTTATATCCGGGGGGGAACTACGAGCAGTACTTC
cdr3_aa: CASSLYPGGNYEQYF

j_call: TRBJ2-3
clone_size: -
d_call: -
v_call: TRBV27
cdr3_nt: TGTGCCAGCAGTTTGTTCTTCGGGAGTTCGGATACGCAGTATTTT
cdr3_aa: CASSLFFGSSDTQYF

j_call: TRBJ2-2
clone_size: -
d_call: -
v_call: TRBV19
cdr3_nt: TGTGCCAGTAGTATAGTCGGCGCGGCGGCGGGGACCGGGGAGCTGTTTTTT
cdr3_aa: CASSIVGAAAGTGELFF

j_call: TRBJ2-7
clone_size: -
d_call: -
v_call: TRBV7-8
cdr3_nt: TGTGCCAGCAGCTTAGGTGGAGGCTCCTACGAGCAGTACTTC
cdr3_aa: CASSLGGGSYEQYF

j_call: TRBJ2-3
clone_size: -
d_call: -
v_call: TRBV7-3
cdr3_nt: TGTGCCAGCAGCTTAGGGGTCCTAAGCACAGATACGCAGTATTTT
cdr3_aa: CASSLGVLSTDTQYF

j_call: TRBJ2-4
clone_size: -
d_call: -
v_call: TRBV9
cdr3_nt: TGTGCCAGCAGCGCCGGACAGACCAAAAACATTCAGTACTTC
cdr3_aa: CASSAGQTKNIQYF

j_call: TRBJ1-1
clone_size: few
d_call: -
v_call: TRBV19
cdr3_nt: TGTGCCAGTAGTATATGGGGGAACACTGAAGCTTTCTTT
cdr3_aa: CASSIWGNTEAFF

j_call: TRBJ2-7
clone_size: -
d_call: -
v_call: TRBV7-8
cdr3_nt: TGTGCCAGCAGCTTAGGCAGGGATCGCTACGAGCAGTACTTC
cdr3_aa: CASSLGRDRYEQYF

j_call: TRBJ2-3
clone_size: -
d_call: TRBD2
v_call: TRBV28
cdr3_nt: TGTGCCAGCAAATGGGGGGGTGGAGATACGCAGTATTTT
cdr3_aa: CASKWGGGDTQYF

j_call: TRBJ1-5
clone_size: -
d_call: -
v_call: TRBV5-1
cdr3_nt: TGCGCCAGCAGGGGACGGCCTGGAGAGCCCCAGCATTTT
cdr3_aa: CASRGRPGEPQHF

j_call: TRBJ1-2
clone_size: -
d_call: -
v_call: TRBV27
cdr3_nt: TGTGCCAGCAGTCCGGACCTTAGGGGGACTTTTGGCTACACCTTC
cdr3_aa: CASSPDLRGTFGYTF

j_call: TRBJ2-7
clone_size: -
d_call: TRBD2
v_call: TRBV2
cdr3_nt: TGTGCCAGCAGTGATTGGCGGGAGAAGTACTTC
cdr3_aa: CASSDWREKYF

j_call: TRBJ1-1
clone_size: -
d_call: -
v_call: TRBV5-6
cdr3_nt: TGTGCCAGCAGCTTGATTCAGTGGAACACTGAAGCTTTCTTT
cdr3_aa: CASSLIQWNTEAFF

j_call: TRBJ2-7
clone_size: -
d_call: TRBD1
v_call: TRBV7-9
cdr3_nt: TGTGCCAGCAGCTACGGGACAGGGATGTCCTACGAGCAGTACTTC
cdr3_aa: CASSYGTGMSYEQYF

j_call: TRBJ1-3
clone_size: -
d_call: -
v_call: TRBV2
cdr3_nt: TGTGCCAGCAGTGATCCCGGCCAGCTTGGAAACACCATATATTTT
cdr3_aa: CASSDPGQLGNTIYF

j_call: TRBJ2-1
clone_size: -
d_call: TRBD2
v_call: TRBV6-6
cdr3_nt: TGTGCCAGCAGCTTAGGACTAGCGGACTACAATGAGCAGTTCTTC
cdr3_aa: CASSLGLADYNEQFF

j_call: TRBJ2-5
clone_size: -
d_call: -
v_call: TRBV2
cdr3_nt: TGTGCCAGCAGGATATTAAGAGAGACCCAGTACTTC
cdr3_aa: CASRILRETQYF

j_call: TRBJ1-5
clone_size: -
d_call: -
v_call: TRBV28
cdr3_nt: TGTGCCAGCAGTACCATATACGGCAGGGATCAGCCCCAGCATTTT
cdr3_aa: CASSTIYGRDQPQHF

j_call: TRBJ2-2
clone_size: -
d_call: -
v_call: TRBV7-6
cdr3_nt: TGTGCCAGCAGCTTAGACGGGGCCGGGGAGCTGTTTTTT
cdr3_aa: CASSLDGAGELFF

j_call: TRBJ1-4
clone_size: -
d_call: -
v_call: TRBV6-1
cdr3_nt: TGTGCCAGCAGTGAAGCGGCGGCCCGCATGTTTTTT
cdr3_aa: CASSEAAARMFF

j_call: TRBJ2-7
clone_size: -
d_call: TRBD2
v_call: TRBV9
cdr3_nt: TGTGCCAGCAGCGTAGCTAGCGGGAGAGCCTACGAGCAGTACTTC
cdr3_aa: CASSVASGRAYEQYF

j_call: TRBJ2-1
clone_size: -
d_call: -
v_call: TRBV2
cdr3_nt: TGTGCCAGCAGTGACAGGAATGCCTACAATGAGCAGTTCTTC
cdr3_aa: CASSDRNAYNEQFF

j_call: TRBJ2-7
clone_size: -
d_call: -
v_call: TRBV7-8
cdr3_nt: TGTGCCAGCAGCTTAGGGATGAGCTCCTACGAGCAGTACTTC
cdr3_aa: CASSLGMSSYEQYF

j_call: TRBJ2-7
clone_size: -
d_call: TRBD1
v_call: TRBV27
cdr3_nt: TGTGCCAGCAGTCCAAGGGGCAGGGGGTCCTACGAGCAGTACTTC
cdr3_aa: CASSPRGRGSYEQYF

j_call: TRBJ1-1
clone_size: -
d_call: TRBD1
v_call: TRBV7-8
cdr3_nt: TGTGCCAGCAGCACCCGGACAGGGCGGGGTTTGGACACTGAAGCTTTCTTT
cdr3_aa: CASSTRTGRGLDTEAFF

j_call: TRBJ2-7
clone_size: -
d_call: -
v_call: TRBV5-8
cdr3_nt: TGTGCCAGCAGCTTGACAGCCTACTCCTACGAGCAGTACTTC
cdr3_aa: CASSLTAYSYEQYF

j_call: TRBJ2-7
clone_size: -
d_call: -
v_call: TRBV19
cdr3_nt: TGTGCCAGCGGCAAGGCGAGGAGCTCCTCCTACGAGCAGTACTTC
cdr3_aa: CASGKARSSSYEQYF

j_call: TRBJ1-1
clone_size: -
d_call: -
v_call: TRBV27
cdr3_nt: TGTGCCAGCAGTTTAAGTGGGACGGCTGAAGCTTTCTTT
cdr3_aa: CASSLSGTAEAFF

j_call: TRBJ2-1
clone_size: -
d_call: TRBD1
v_call: TRBV6-5
cdr3_nt: TGTGCCAGCAGTCCGGGGACAGGGGGGATGAATGAGCAGTTCTTC
cdr3_aa: CASSPGTGGMNEQFF

j_call: TRBJ1-4
clone_size: -
d_call: -
v_call: TRBV19
cdr3_nt: TGTGCCAGTAGTCCACAGGACACTTTTGAAAAACTGTTTTTT
cdr3_aa: CASSPQDTFEKLFF

j_call: TRBJ1-4
clone_size: -
d_call: -
v_call: TRBV2
cdr3_nt: TGTGCCAGCAGTGAAGCGGAGAGGGGAGGTGGAGAAAAACTGTTTTTT
cdr3_aa: CASSEAERGGGEKLFF

j_call: TRBJ2-1
clone_size: -
d_call: TRBD2
v_call: TRBV10-1
cdr3_nt: TGCGCCAGCACTCCCGGACTAGCGGGATCTGAGCAGTTCTTC
cdr3_aa: CASTPGLAGSEQFF

j_call: TRBJ1-5
clone_size: -
d_call: TRBD1
v_call: TRBV27
cdr3_nt: TGTGCCAGCAGTTTAACAGGGGGTAGGCAGCCCCAGCATTTT
cdr3_aa: CASSLTGGRQPQHF

j_call: TRBJ2-6
clone_size: -
d_call: -
v_call: TRBV4-1
cdr3_nt: TGCGCCAGCAGCCACACGCTCGGCTCTGGGGCCAACGTCCTGACTTTC
cdr3_aa: CASSHTLGSGANVLTF

j_call: TRBJ1-3
clone_size: -
d_call: -
v_call: TRBV10-1
cdr3_nt: TGCGCCAGCAGAAGGGGCTCTGGAAACACCATATATTTT
cdr3_aa: CASRRGSGNTIYF

j_call: TRBJ2-1
clone_size: -
d_call: -
v_call: TRBV7-9
cdr3_nt: TGTGCCAGCAGCTTAGAAACAGGTCGGCATGAGCAGTTCTTC
cdr3_aa: CASSLETGRHEQFF

j_call: TRBJ2-7
clone_size: -
d_call: TRBD2
v_call: TRBV27
cdr3_nt: TGTGCCAGCAGTCCAGGGACTAGCGGGAGTCTTTTTGGCGAGCAGTACTTC
cdr3_aa: CASSPGTSGSLFGEQYF

j_call: TRBJ2-2
clone_size: -
d_call: -
v_call: TRBV9
cdr3_nt: TGTGCCAGCAGCGTAGCCGGGGAGCTGTTTTTT
cdr3_aa: CASSVAGELFF

j_call: TRBJ2-7
clone_size: -
d_call: -
v_call: TRBV7-9
cdr3_nt: TGTGCCAGCAGCGAGAGCCGTGGCTACGAGCAGTACTTC
cdr3_aa: CASSESRGYEQYF

j_call: TRBJ1-1
clone_size: -
d_call: -
v_call: TRBV6-1
cdr3_nt: TGTGCCAGCAGTATAACAGGGTTCGCTGAAGCTTTCTTT
cdr3_aa: CASSITGFAEAFF

j_call: TRBJ2-3
clone_size: -
d_call: TRBD1
v_call: TRBV29-1
cdr3_nt: TGCAGCGCCGGGACAGGCAGCACAGATACGCAGTATTTT
cdr3_aa: CSAGTGSTDTQYF

j_call: TRBJ2-7
clone_size: -
d_call: TRBD1
v_call: TRBV6-5
cdr3_nt: TGTGCCAGCAGGGACAGGGACTACGAGCAGTACTTC
cdr3_aa: CASRDRDYEQYF